Listed here are 21 T cell receptor beta chains from one sample, sequenced in a study of CD8 T cells in ankylosing spondylitis. Study outcomes and limitations: One TCR beta motif, made up of fewer than 10 highly homologous variants, appeared characteristic of ankylosing spondylitis blood.

Their recognized antigens are unknown. TCRdb ran MiXCR on the 5' RACE reads and lists one entry per CDR3 protein. This sample yields 350,000 to 550,000 distinct CDR3 sequences, of which about 24% are seen a single time; under 0.9% belongs to the top ten. Sequenced input: blood, either unsorted or a sorted T cell fraction (not recorded which). Receptor source: a male donor with ankylosing spondylitis.

This clonotype came up a few times. The chain uses TRBV19 and TRBJ1-2, with 9 bases matching TRBD1. Germline assignment: CDR1 LNHDA and CDR2 SQIVND (reference sequence). The CDR3 length is 16 residues. The trim removed 2 bases at V and 2 bases at J, leaving 6 bases unmatched. DNA for the CDR3: TGTGCCAGTAGTATAACCCCCGGGACAGGGAACTATGGCTACACCTTC. Translating gives CASSITPGTGNYGYTF.

V usage is TRBV7-9 and J usage is TRBJ2-2; TRBD1 might be the D (5 bases). The CDR3 runs to 14 residues. CDR1 SEHNR and CDR2 FQNEAQ come from the germline V gene (reference sequence). Trimming took off 5 bases at V and 6 bases at J, with 13 bases between the two ends. CDR3 sequence: CASSKKRGAGELFF. CDR3 DNA sequence: TGTGCCAGCAGCAAAAAAAGGGGCGCCGGGGAGCTGTTTTTT.

This clonotype has a single count. This chain links TRBV6-2 or TRBV6-3 with TRBJ2-4; TRBD1 or TRBD2 may be the D gene (5 bases each). Germline V gene sequence: CDR1 MNHEY, CDR2 SVGEGT. This CDR3 region has 20 residues. V lost 7 bases and J lost 1, with 29 bases in between. The CDR3 protein is CASTPLLAVGTYGAKNIQYF. DNA of the CDR3: TGTGCCAGCACTCCTCTTCTGGCAGTGGGGACCTATGGCGCCAAAAACATTCAGTACTTC.

This chain joins TRBV6-4 and TRBJ1-5; D is possibly TRBD1 (5 bases). Trimming removed 7 bases at V and 0 bases at J, with 13 bases between. CDR3 length equals 15 residues. In germline, CDR1 is MRHNA, CDR2 SNTAGT. In DNA, the CDR3 is TGTGCCAGCAAGCACGGGACCTATAGCAATCAGCCCCAGCATTTT. This codes for CASKHGTYSNQPQHF.

In this sample, this clonotype turned up a few times. The genes are TRBV27 and TRBJ2-2, with 12 positions matching TRBD2. The CDR3 contains 18 residues. Per the germline V gene, CDR1 is MNHEY and CDR2 is SMNVEV (reference sequence). Trimming cost V 6 bases and J 7 bases; bases outside gene matches: 15. CDR3 in DNA: TGTGCCAGCAGCCGAAGGGCTAGCGGGAGGGCCGTCCACGGGGAGCTGTTTTTT. This gives the protein CASSRRASGRAVHGELFF.

This CDR3 is CASSVSGTTTGTQYF. As DNA, the CDR3 is TGTGCCAGCAGTGTCTCCGGGACGACCACGGGTACGCAGTATTTT. V gene TRBV2 combines with J gene TRBJ2-3; perhaps D is TRBD1 or TRBD2 (5 bases each). V was pared by 4 bases and J by 8 bases, with 19 bases between. This CDR3 spans 15 amino acids. Germline CDR1 is SNHLY and CDR2 is FYNNEI.

The chain carries TRBV25-1 and TRBJ2-5, with D tentatively TRBD2 (7 bases). This CDR3 region has 15 residues. V was shortened by 1 base and J by 4 bases, with 13 bases between the two germline ends. Germline V CDR1 and CDR2: MGHDK, SYGVNS. The CDR3 reads CASSEFPGGRETQYF. The CDR3 bases are TGTGCCAGCAGTGAATTTCCCGGGGGGCGAGAGACCCAGTACTTC.

This clonotype was seen more than once but under ten times. The chain carries TRBV20-1 and TRBJ2-1, with D possibly being TRBD2 (6 bases). The germline CDR1 and CDR2 sequences are DFQATT and SNEGSKA (reference sequence). There are 13 residues in the CDR3. This CDR3 is CGTGGQINNEQFF. The DNA of the CDR3 is TGCGGAACCGGGGGTCAAATCAACAATGAGCAGTTCTTC.

The sample holds a few counts of this clonotype. The chain is built from TRBV27 and TRBJ2-2; D may correspond to TRBD1 or TRBD2 (5 bases each). Germline V gives CDR1 MNHEY, CDR2 SMNVEV (reference sequence). CDR3 length: 15 residues. V was trimmed by 6 bases and J by 7 bases, leaving 18 bases between them. The CDR3 spells CASRPGPPSVGELFF. Written as DNA, the CDR3 is TGTGCCAGCAGGCCGGGGCCGCCGTCAGTCGGGGAGCTGTTTTTT.

The V gene is TRBV5-1, the J gene TRBJ2-2; TRBD2 agrees at 7 bases. Per the germline V gene, CDR1 is SGHRS and CDR2 is YFSETQ. V lost 0 bases, J lost 6 bases, and 5 bases stayed unmatched. The CDR3 runs to 15 residues. The CDR3 reads CASSLGTSVPGELFF. CDR3 DNA: TGCGCCAGCAGCTTGGGGACTAGTGTTCCCGGGGAGCTGTTTTTT.

The chain has TRBV20-1 and TRBJ2-1, with 12 bases matching TRBD2. V was pared by 4 bases and J by 1 base, with 5 bases of the junction left unmatched. The CDR3 loop spans 16 amino acids. Germline CDR1 DFQATT, CDR2 SNEGSKA (reference sequence). CDR3 protein: CSAMTSGRTSYNEQFF. Written as DNA, the CDR3 is TGCAGTGCTATGACTAGCGGGAGAACTTCCTACAATGAGCAGTTCTTC.

This clonotype appeared a few times. V is TRBV5-6 and J is TRBJ2-2; D unclear. CDR1 and CDR2 (germline): SGHDT, YYEEEE. Between the trimmed V and J ends, which lost 4 bases and 6 bases, there was a span of 7 bases. There are 12 residues in the CDR3. The CDR3 sequence: CASSPLPGELFF. The CDR3 nucleotides read TGTGCCAGCAGCCCGCTCCCCGGGGAGCTGTTTTTT.

The sample holds many counts of this clonotype. The chain links TRBV12-3 or TRBV12-4 to TRBJ2-2; TRBD1 is a possible D gene (6 bases). CDR3 size: 15 residues. Trimming cost V 6 bases and J 4 bases, with 15 bases left between them. Written as DNA, the CDR3 is TGTGCCAGCAGCTTACAGGGAGTGGGCACCGGGGAGCTGTTTTTT. Translation gives CASSLQGVGTGELFF.

This clonotype was counted many times. One end of the junction is discordant with germline, which a read error may explain. This rearrangement joins TRBV5-1 to TRBJ2-1, with 11 bases lining up with TRBD2. There are 15 residues in the CDR3. The germline CDR1 and CDR2 sequences are SGHRS and YFSETQ. The CDR3 DNA reads as TGTGCCAGCAGTCCGGGACTAGCGGTTTACAATGAGCAGTTCTTC. Protein: CASSPGLAVYNEQFF.

The genes are TRBV20-1 and TRBJ2-3, with 12 nucleotides matching TRBD2. CDR1 is DFQATT and CDR2 is SNEGSKA in the germline V gene (reference sequence). V dropped 0 bases and J dropped 4; count of bases not matched to a gene: 5. The CDR3 is 16 amino acids. The CDR3 reads CSARELRLAGADTQYF. The CDR3 nucleotides read TGCAGTGCTAGAGAGCTAAGACTAGCGGGAGCAGATACGCAGTATTTT.

The chain couples TRBV7-9 to TRBJ1-1, with a tentative D call TRBD1 (6 bases). V lost 5 bases, J lost 6 bases, and 16 bases lay in between. Germline V CDR1 and CDR2: SEHNR, FQNEAQ (reference sequence). The CDR3 runs 14 residues. CDR3 in amino acids: CASSQEGHIPEAFF. As DNA, the CDR3 is TGTGCCAGCAGCCAGGAGGGACATATCCCTGAAGCTTTCTTT.

This clonotype occurred a few times. The chain employs TRBV3-1 and TRBJ2-1, with 13 bases aligning to TRBD2. There are 16 residues in the CDR3. Trimming removed 4 bases from V and 7 bases from J; junction bases left unmatched: 7. The V gene's germline CDR1 is LGHDT and CDR2 YNNKEL (reference sequence). The CDR3 bases are TGTGCCAGCAGCCCCCTGGGGACTAGCGGGACAAATGAGCAGTTCTTC. The encoded protein is CASSPLGTSGTNEQFF.

This clonotype has only a few counts. This sequence joins TRBV6-1 and TRBJ2-5; the D is unclear. Germline lookup yields CDR1 MNHNS and CDR2 SASEGT. This CDR3 spans 13 amino acids. Trimming shortened V by 2 bases and J by 0 bases, and 4 bases separated the two germline ends. CDR3 bases: TGTGCCAGCAGTGAAAACTACCAAGAGACCCAGTACTTC. Protein: CASSENYQETQYF.

This chain uses TRBV12-3 or TRBV12-4 with TRBJ2-5; possibly TRBD1 for D (5 bases). V lost 3 bases and J 2 bases, leaving 13 bases between the germline ends. The CDR3 contains 15 residues. The CDR3, as DNA: TGTGCCAGCAGTTTTGGGGCAGGTCCACAAGAGACCCAGTACTTC. This encodes CASSFGAGPQETQYF.

In this sample, this clonotype turned up many times. The gene calls are TRBV7-8 and TRBJ1-3; 7 nucleotides match TRBD1. Germline-derived CDR1 and CDR2 are SGHVS and FQNEAQ. The CDR3 totals 16 residues. The junction had 7 bases not matched to a gene; V was cut back by 5 bases and J by 0 bases. The CDR3 is CASSPRTGFSGNTIYF. The CDR3 region has the DNA TGTGCCAGCAGCCCCCGGACAGGCTTCTCTGGAAACACCATATATTTT.

This clonotype was observed at least ten times. Written as DNA, the CDR3 is TGTGCCAGCAGCTCCTCAGGGGGTGAGACTGAAGCTTTCTTT. This sequence encodes CASSSSGGETEAFF. This chain uses TRBV7-9 with TRBJ1-1; TRBD1 matches at 7 bases. V was clipped by 4 bases and J by 5 bases; unmatched bases: 7. The germline CDR1 and CDR2 sequences are SEHNR and FQNEAQ (reference sequence). The CDR3 length is 14 residues.